Here is one T cell receptor (beta chain) with its context. Measured with immunoSEQ multiplex PCR; TCRdb has only the in-frame clones, and not every one. Of 75,000 to 100,000 clones listed, 70% to 90% are singletons. This sample is part of a study of blood T cell repertoires in COVID-19. Study context: PBMCs, B-cell-depleted T cells, or T cells were the source of the cDNA or gDNA that made up the material.

Per the germline V gene, CDR1 is MNHNY and CDR2 is SVGAGI (reference sequence). V gave up 5 bases and J gave up 4 bases; unmatched junction bases: 10. The CDR3 is 17 amino acids. The sequencing sample was made of peripheral blood. The chain combines TRBV6-6 with TRBJ2-6, with 8 bases matching TRBD1. The sequence was obtained from a man at least 80 years old with acute or convalescent COVID-19. CDR3 bases: TGTGCCAGCAGTCCTCGGACAGGGACGAGAGGGGCCAACGTCCTGACTTTC. Protein sequence: CASSPRTGTRGANVLTF.